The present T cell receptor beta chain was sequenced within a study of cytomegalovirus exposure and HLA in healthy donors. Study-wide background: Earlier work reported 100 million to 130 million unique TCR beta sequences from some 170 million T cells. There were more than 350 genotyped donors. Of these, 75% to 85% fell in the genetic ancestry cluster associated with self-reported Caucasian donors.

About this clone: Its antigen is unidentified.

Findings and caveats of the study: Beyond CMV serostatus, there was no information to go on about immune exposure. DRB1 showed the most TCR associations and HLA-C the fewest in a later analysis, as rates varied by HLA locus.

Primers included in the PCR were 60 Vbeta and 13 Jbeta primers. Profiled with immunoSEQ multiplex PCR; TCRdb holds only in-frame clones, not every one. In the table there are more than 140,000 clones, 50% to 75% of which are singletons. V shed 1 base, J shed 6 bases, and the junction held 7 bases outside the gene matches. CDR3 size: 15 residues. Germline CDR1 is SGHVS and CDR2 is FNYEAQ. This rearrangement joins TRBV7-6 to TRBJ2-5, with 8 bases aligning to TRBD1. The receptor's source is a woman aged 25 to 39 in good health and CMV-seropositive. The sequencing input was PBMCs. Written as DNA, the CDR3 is TGTGCCAGCAGCTTAGATAGGACAGGGAGACAGACCCAGTACTTC. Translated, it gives CASSLDRTGRQTQYF.